This TCR beta chain originates from a study of early T cells in non-severe SARS-CoV-2 infection. General study findings and limits: Anti-spike CD8 responses were favored by VDJdb matching, which missed private and CD4 specificities.

TCRdb ran MiXCR on the 5' RACE reads and lists one entry per CDR3 protein. This sample yields some 60,000 distinct CDR3 sequences, of which roughly 13% are seen a single time; about 3.1% belongs to the top ten. Many counts were recorded for this clonotype. Its antigen is unidentified. Trimming removed 0 bases at V and 5 bases at J, with 23 bases between. Germline-derived CDR1 and CDR2 are DFQATT and SNEGSKA (reference sequence). The CDR3 length is 17 residues. This TCR derives from an adult who was a healthcare worker with PCR-confirmed SARS-CoV-2 infection or an uninfected control (not recorded which). The chain has TRBV20-1 and TRBJ2-7; TRBD1 is a possible D gene (5 bases). Sequenced sample: whole blood. CDR3 residues: CSARDLLRGRVIDEQYF. The CDR3 DNA sequence: TGCAGTGCTAGAGATCTGCTTCGAGGCAGGGTTATCGACGAGCAGTACTTC.